This T cell receptor (beta chain) derives from a study of T cells in tuberculosis. Study-wide background: T cells were selected with CD1B tetramers loaded with glucose monomycolate.

The germline V gene has CDR1 LNHDA and CDR2 SQIVND (reference sequence). Trimming took 3 bases from V and 9 from J, leaving 9 bases between them. The CDR3 length is 12 residues. No alpha-beta pairing information exists for these sequences. Repertoires were generated with immunoSEQ multiplex PCR, while TCRdb's copy carries only in-frame clones and drops some. The data contain about 58,000 clones, 88% of them seen just once; the ten biggest clones take up 21%. Study findings and constraints: The stringent gate may have excluded weak CD1B-GMM tetramer binders.

After thawing and overnight rest, PBMC were stained with GMM-loaded CD1B tetramer, viability dye and anti-CD3 for sorting. C32 glucose monomycolate from Rhodococcus equi was loaded onto the CD1B tetramers. Tetramer-sorted PBMC had been CD14 monocyte-depleted before freezing. This rearrangement joins TRBV19 to TRBJ1-5, with D uncertain. The TCR originated in an adult woman with latent tuberculosis. Sequences were obtained from CD1b-GMM tetramer-negative cells sorted from PBMCs. The CDR3 DNA follows: TGTGCCAGTAGTATCTCGGGGAGGCCCCAGCATTTT. Amino acid sequence: CASSISGRPQHF. Full variable domain (remainder filled in from reference TRBV19 and TRBJ1-5): DGGITQSPKYLFRKEGQNVTLSCEQNLNHDAMYWYRQDPGQGLRLIYYSQIVNDFQKGDIAEGYSVSREKKESFPLTVTSAQKNPTAFYLCASSISGRPQHFGDGTRLSIL.